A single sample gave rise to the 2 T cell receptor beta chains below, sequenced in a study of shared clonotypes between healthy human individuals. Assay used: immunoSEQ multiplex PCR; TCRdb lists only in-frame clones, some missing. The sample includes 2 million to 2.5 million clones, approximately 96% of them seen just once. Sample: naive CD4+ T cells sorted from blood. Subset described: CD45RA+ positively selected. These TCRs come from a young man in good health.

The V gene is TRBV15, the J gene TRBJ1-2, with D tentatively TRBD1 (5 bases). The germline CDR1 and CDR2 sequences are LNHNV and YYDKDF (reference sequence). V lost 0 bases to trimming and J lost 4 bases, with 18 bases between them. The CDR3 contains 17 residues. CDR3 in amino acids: CATSRDPGAGLGYGYTF. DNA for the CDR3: TGTGCCACCAGCAGAGATCCCGGAGCAGGGTTAGGCTATGGCTACACCTTC.

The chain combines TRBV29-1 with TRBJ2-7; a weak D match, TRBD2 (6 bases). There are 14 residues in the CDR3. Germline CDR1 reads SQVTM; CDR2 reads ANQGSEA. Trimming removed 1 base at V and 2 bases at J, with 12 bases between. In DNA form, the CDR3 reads TGCAGCGTTGAAGCCAACGCGGGACCCTACGAGCAGTACTTC. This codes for CSVEANAGPYEQYF.